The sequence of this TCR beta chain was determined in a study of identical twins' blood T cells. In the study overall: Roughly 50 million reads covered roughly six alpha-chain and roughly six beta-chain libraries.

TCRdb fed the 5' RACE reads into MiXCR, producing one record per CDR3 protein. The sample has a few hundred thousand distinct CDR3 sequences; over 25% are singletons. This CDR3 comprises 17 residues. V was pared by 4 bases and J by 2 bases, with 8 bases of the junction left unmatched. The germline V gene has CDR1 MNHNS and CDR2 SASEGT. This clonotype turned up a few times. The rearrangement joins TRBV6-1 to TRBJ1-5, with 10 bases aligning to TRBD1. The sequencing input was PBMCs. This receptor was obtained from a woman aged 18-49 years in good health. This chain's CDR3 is CASSGRTGGTGNQPQHF. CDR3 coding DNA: TGTGCCAGCAGTGGCCGGACAGGGGGAACGGGCAATCAGCCCCAGCATTTT.